This T cell receptor (beta chain) derives from a study of blood T cell repertoires in COVID-19. The data were produced by immunoSEQ multiplex PCR, yet TCRdb's version contains in-frame clones alone and is incomplete. The sample includes 370,000 or so clones, roughly 86% of them seen just once. Germline V gives CDR1 MDHEN, CDR2 SYDVKM. The J segment lost 6 bases and the V segment lost 4 bases, leaving 5 bases of the junction unmatched. This CDR3 has 15 residues. This TCR came from a man aged 25-45 years who had recovered from COVID-19. The chain employs TRBV28 and TRBJ1-4, with 10 bases fitting TRBD1. Sample: PBMCs or T cells enriched from blood (not recorded which). CDR3 DNA sequence: TGTGCCAGCAGTTCTTCCGGGACAGGGGATGAAAAACTGTTTTTT. Protein sequence: CASSSSGTGDEKLFF.